Listed below are T cell receptor beta chains from one sample, sequenced in a study of radiotherapy plus CTLA-4 blockade in lung cancer. Clones were read by immunoSEQ multiplex PCR, and TCRdb kept only the in-frame ones, dropping some. This sample yields roughly 92,000 clones, of which 86% are seen a single time; about 2% belongs to the top ten. The starting material was peripheral blood, obtained from a patient treated with radiotherapy plus ipilimumab. All receptors come from a human donor with non-small cell lung cancer who had a partial response to radiotherapy plus ipilimumab. Both conserved end residues are part of each CDR3. The order of the fields is D gene, V gene, J gene, clone size, CDR3 protein, CDR3 DNA. A D gene is named only where the DNA matches it firmly. Not every row has a clone size; where given, it reads once, few, many or a size class.

d_call: TRBD2; v_call: TRBV28; j_call: TRBJ2-1; clone_size: -; cdr3_aa: CASSLWGLQFF; cdr3_nt: TGTGCCAGCAGTTTATGGGGACTACAGTTCTTC
d_call: -; v_call: TRBV5-4; j_call: TRBJ1-4; clone_size: -; cdr3_aa: CASSLSARDSTNEKLFF; cdr3_nt: TGTGCCAGCAGCTTGTCCGCCCGAGATTCAACTAATGAAAAACTGTTTTTT
d_call: -; v_call: TRBV6-5; j_call: TRBJ2-1; clone_size: -; cdr3_aa: CASSYSGGVNEQFF; cdr3_nt: TGTGCCAGCAGTTACTCAGGGGGGGTCAATGAGCAGTTCTTC
d_call: TRBD1; v_call: TRBV27; j_call: TRBJ2-2; clone_size: -; cdr3_aa: CASSLRTGGLTGELFF; cdr3_nt: TGTGCCAGCAGTCTAAGGACAGGGGGCTTAACCGGGGAGCTGTTTTTT
d_call: -; v_call: TRBV4-3; j_call: TRBJ1-6; clone_size: -; cdr3_aa: CASSQDRLSPLHF; cdr3_nt: TGCGCCAGCAGCCAAGATCGGTTATCACCCCTCCACTTT
d_call: TRBD2; v_call: TRBV5-4; j_call: TRBJ2-2; clone_size: once; cdr3_aa: CASSSTSGVNTGELFF; cdr3_nt: TGTGCCAGCAGCTCTACTAGCGGAGTAAACACCGGGGAGCTGTTTTTT
d_call: TRBD2; v_call: TRBV30; j_call: TRBJ2-3; clone_size: -; cdr3_aa: CAWSRLAGRADTQYF; cdr3_nt: TGTGCCTGGAGCAGACTAGCGGGGAGGGCAGATACGCAGTATTTT
d_call: -; v_call: TRBV11-3; j_call: TRBJ2-5; clone_size: once; cdr3_aa: CASSPGLLNRGETQYF; cdr3_nt: TGTGCCAGCAGCCCCGGACTCCTTAACCGCGGAGAGACCCAGTACTTC
d_call: TRBD2; v_call: TRBV5-1; j_call: TRBJ2-5; clone_size: -; cdr3_aa: CASKGTNQETQYF; cdr3_nt: TGCGCCAGCAAAGGGACTAACCAAGAGACCCAGTACTTC
d_call: -; v_call: TRBV27; j_call: TRBJ1-2; clone_size: few; cdr3_aa: CASGSHTGHYGYTF; cdr3_nt: TGTGCCAGCGGTTCACATACAGGCCACTATGGCTACACCTTC
d_call: TRBD1; v_call: TRBV5-1; j_call: TRBJ1-1; clone_size: -; cdr3_aa: CASSLRQDRGTEAFF; cdr3_nt: TGCGCCAGCAGCTTACGGCAGGACAGGGGCACTGAAGCTTTCTTT
d_call: -; v_call: TRBV4-1; j_call: TRBJ1-4; clone_size: -; cdr3_aa: CASSHPGAGSEKLFF; cdr3_nt: TGCGCCAGCAGCCACCCAGGGGCGGGTAGTGAAAAACTGTTTTTT
d_call: -; v_call: TRBV19; j_call: TRBJ1-5; clone_size: -; cdr3_aa: CASSLQIQSGQPQHF; cdr3_nt: TGTGCCAGTAGCCTGCAAATCCAATCGGGGCAGCCCCAGCATTTT
d_call: -; v_call: TRBV18; j_call: TRBJ1-3; clone_size: -; cdr3_aa: CASSLDIVTGGNTIYF; cdr3_nt: TGTGCCAGCTCACTTGACATCGTAACAGGGGGAAACACCATATATTTT
d_call: -; v_call: TRBV28; j_call: TRBJ2-2; clone_size: -; cdr3_aa: CASSFRGLSTGELFF; cdr3_nt: TGTGCCAGCAGTTTTCGGGGGTTGAGCACCGGGGAGCTGTTTTTT
d_call: TRBD2; v_call: TRBV30; j_call: TRBJ2-1; clone_size: once; cdr3_aa: CAWRSSGRVNEQFF; cdr3_nt: TGTGCCTGGAGGTCTAGCGGGAGGGTGAATGAGCAGTTCTTC
d_call: -; v_call: TRBV11-3; j_call: TRBJ2-3; clone_size: -; cdr3_aa: CASSLGQADTQYF; cdr3_nt: TGTGCCAGCAGCTTAGGGCAGGCAGATACGCAGTATTTT